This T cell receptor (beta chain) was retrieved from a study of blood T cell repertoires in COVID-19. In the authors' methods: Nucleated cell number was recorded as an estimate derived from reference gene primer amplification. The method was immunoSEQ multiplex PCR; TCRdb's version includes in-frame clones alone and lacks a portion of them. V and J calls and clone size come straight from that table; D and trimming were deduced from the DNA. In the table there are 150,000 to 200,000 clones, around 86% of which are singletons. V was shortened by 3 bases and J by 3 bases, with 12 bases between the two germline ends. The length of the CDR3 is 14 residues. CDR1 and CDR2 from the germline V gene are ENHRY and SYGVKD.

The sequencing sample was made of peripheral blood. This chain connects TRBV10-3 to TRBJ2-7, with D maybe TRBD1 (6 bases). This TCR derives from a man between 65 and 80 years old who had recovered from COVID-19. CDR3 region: CAISEGQQVYEQYF. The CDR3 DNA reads TGTGCCATCAGTGAAGGACAGCAAGTCTACGAGCAGTACTTC.